The 2 T cell receptor beta chains listed next were all sequenced from one sample in a study of cytomegalovirus exposure and HLA in healthy donors. Primers: 60 Vbeta forward and 13 Jbeta reverse. The table came from immunoSEQ multiplex PCR; TCRdb's copy has only in-frame clones and leaves some out. The data hold 150,000 or so clones, with about 78% observed a single time. The sequencing sample was made of PBMCs. All receptors derive from a female donor in good health and CMV-seronegative.

CDR3 region: CASSLTLGLDHTQYF. For the CDR3, the DNA is TGTGCCAGCAGCTTAACCTTGGGACTAGATCATACGCAGTATTTT. The chain recombines TRBV7-9 with TRBJ2-3, with 8 bases lining up with TRBD2. The J segment lost 7 bases and the V segment lost 2 bases, leaving 8 bases of the junction unmatched. Germline CDR1 and CDR2: SEHNR and FQNEAQ (reference sequence). The CDR3 has 15 residues.

Only one count was recorded for this clone. CDR3: CASSEDPGRVETQYF. The CDR3 nucleotides are TGCGCCAGCAGTGAGGATCCAGGGAGGGTAGAGACCCAGTACTTC. The chain couples TRBV10-1 to TRBJ2-5; 7 nucleotides line up with TRBD2. Germline CDR1 reads WNHNN; CDR2 reads SYGVQD (reference sequence). The CDR3 contains 15 residues. V lost 2 bases to trimming and J lost 4 bases; unmatched junction nucleotides: 7.